This TCR beta chain stems from a study of T cells after yellow fever vaccination. Regarding the study as a whole: Boosting was followed by the reappearance of most primary-vaccination clones (about 97% CD4, around 86% CD8).

This clonotype was recorded at least ten times. Its target is unknown. Generation of TCR cDNA used 5'RACE template switching (which added a universal primer site and UMIs). Via MiXCR, TCRdb re-called the 5' RACE reads, giving one row per CDR3 protein. The sample contains about 300,000 distinct CDR3 sequences, 6.8% of which appear only once. The CDR3 has 15 residues. With 2 bases clipped from V and 4 bases from J, the junction kept 8 bases outside the gene matches. Germline values: CDR1 SGHKS, CDR2 YYEKEE (reference sequence). Here the sequenced sample was PBMCs, taken roughly 45 days after the first yellow fever vaccination. The rearrangement uses TRBV5-5 and TRBJ1-2, with TRBD1 matching 7 bases. This clonotype was obtained from a man aged 18 to 30 who received the YFV17D yellow fever vaccine. CDR3 protein: CASSFSGGNLYGYTF. CDR3 in DNA: TGTGCCAGCAGCTTTTCAGGGGGTAATCTCTATGGCTACACCTTC.